This is a list of T cell receptor beta chains from one sample in a study of blood T cells in healthy people across ages. TCRdb ran MiXCR on the 5' RACE reads and lists one entry per CDR3 protein. The data hold roughly 800,000 distinct CDR3 sequences, with nearly 60% observed a single time. The sample consisted of blood. The receptor set was obtained from a man aged 25 to 40 in good health. The CDR3 runs from the conserved cysteine through the conserved F or W. A D gene is named only where the DNA matches it firmly. Only part of the rows carry a size: once, few, many, or a class if the clone is expanded.

D gene	V gene	clone size	J gene	CDR3 protein	CDR3 DNA
TRBD2	TRBV7-2	few	TRBJ2-7	CASSFTSGTTYEQYF	TGTGCCAGCAGCTTCACTAGCGGTACTACCTACGAGCAGTACTTC
NA	TRBV6-5	NA	TRBJ1-5	CASSRGGQEYQPQHF	TGTGCCAGCAGCCGGGGGGGGCAGGAGTATCAGCCCCAGCATTTT
NA	TRBV20-1	NA	TRBJ2-1	CSVHNNYNEQFF	TGCAGTGTCCACAACAACTACAATGAGCAGTTCTTC
TRBD2	TRBV7-2	many	TRBJ2-1	CASSLFSTSNTEQFF	TGTGCCAGCAGCTTGTTTTCGACTAGCAACACTGAGCAGTTCTTC
TRBD1	TRBV2	NA	TRBJ2-5	CASSVPSTGGETQYF	TGTGCCAGCAGTGTCCCGAGCACAGGGGGAGAGACCCAGTACTTC
NA	TRBV7-2	NA	TRBJ2-7	CASSFDGFLNEQYF	TGTGCCAGCAGCTTCGACGGGTTTTTGAACGAGCAGTACTTC
TRBD2	TRBV6-4	NA	TRBJ2-1	CASASAGGPRNEQFF	TGTGCCAGCGCGTCGGCGGGGGGGCCGAGAAATGAGCAGTTCTTC
NA	TRBV3-1	NA	TRBJ1-2	CASSEAANHYGYTF	TGTGCCAGCAGTGAGGCAGCGAACCACTATGGCTACACCTTC
NA	TRBV20-1	few	TRBJ2-1	CSARDGTGVEQFF	TGCAGTGCTAGAGATGGAACCGGGGTCGAGCAGTTCTTC
TRBD1	TRBV12-3/TRBV12-4	NA	TRBJ2-4	CASSRRQGSNIQYF	TGTGCCAGCAGCCGAAGACAGGGGTCCAACATTCAGTACTTC
TRBD2	TRBV5-1	NA	TRBJ2-5	CASRWGGGPVETQYF	TGCGCCAGCAGATGGGGCGGGGGACCGGTTGAGACCCAGTACTTC
NA	TRBV7-2	few	TRBJ2-6	CASSLDISGANVLTF	TGTGCCAGCAGCTTAGATATCTCAGGGGCCAACGTCCTGACTTTC
TRBD2	TRBV7-2	NA	TRBJ2-4	CASSLSRPSGSPENIQYF	TGTGCCAGCAGCCTCAGTAGGCCTAGCGGGAGCCCCGAGAACATTCAGTACTTC
TRBD1	TRBV27	NA	TRBJ2-1	CAGSPSQGAPNEQFF	TGTGCCGGCAGTCCGTCACAGGGGGCGCCGAATGAGCAGTTCTTC
TRBD2	TRBV4-2	few	TRBJ2-7	CASSQDATSGLYEQYF	TGTGCCAGCAGCCAAGATGCCACTAGCGGCCTCTACGAGCAGTACTTC
NA	TRBV20-1	NA	TRBJ1-1	CSAEGESSTEAFF	TGCAGTGCTGAGGGGGAATCAAGCACTGAAGCTTTCTTT
NA	TRBV4-2	once	TRBJ2-3	CASSQVPHGLGSTDTQCF	TGTGCCAGCAGCCAAGTTCCCCACGGGCTCGGAAGCACAGATACGCAGTGTTTT
TRBD2	TRBV9	NA	TRBJ2-5	CASSTTSVQETQYF	TGTGCCAGCAGCACGACTAGCGTCCAAGAGACCCAGTACTTC
NA	TRBV7-2	few	TRBJ2-1	CASSLTTSLGNEQFF	TGTGCCAGCAGCTTAACGACTAGTCTTGGCAATGAGCAGTTCTTC
NA	TRBV15	few	TRBJ2-1	CATRGSGGAISYNEQFF	TGTGCCACCCGGGGGTCGGGGGGCGCAATCTCCTACAATGAGCAGTTCTTC
TRBD1	TRBV28	NA	TRBJ2-7	CASSDRGVVGEQYF	TGTGCCAGCAGTGACAGGGGCGTGGTGGGCGAGCAGTACTTC
NA	TRBV4-1	NA	TRBJ1-2	CASSQDFRALYGYTF	TGCGCCAGCAGCCAAGATTTTAGGGCCCTCTATGGCTACACCTTC
NA	TRBV4-3	once	TRBJ2-1	CASSQGTYYNEQFF	TGCGCCAGCAGCCAAGGGACTTACTACAATGAGCAGTTCTTC
NA	TRBV4-2	NA	TRBJ2-2	CASSQEASDWELFF	TGTGCCAGCAGCCAAGAGGCTTCCGACTGGGAGCTGTTTTTT
TRBD2	TRBV6-5	NA	TRBJ2-2	CASSYHGEAGVANTGELFF	TGTGCCAGCAGTTACCATGGAGAAGCGGGGGTCGCGAACACCGGGGAGCTGTTTTTT
NA	TRBV11-2	NA	TRBJ2-5	CASSTGEAAPETQYF	TGTGCCAGCAGCACCGGCGAGGCCGCCCCAGAGACCCAGTACTTC
TRBD2	TRBV7-9	NA	TRBJ2-3	CASSDPGLATDTQYF	TGTGCCAGCAGCGATCCGGGACTAGCGACAGATACGCAGTATTTT
TRBD1	TRBV15	NA	TRBJ2-1	CATSRGDRLNEQFF	TGTGCCACCAGCAGAGGGGACAGGCTGAATGAGCAGTTCTTC
NA	TRBV29-1	NA	TRBJ2-7	CSVEGGRTYEQYF	TGCAGCGTTGAAGGGGGAAGGACCTACGAGCAGTACTTC
NA	TRBV4-3	NA	TRBJ1-2	CASSQELQISHGYTF	TGCGCCAGCAGCCAAGAGCTACAGATTAGCCATGGCTACACCTTC
TRBD2	TRBV7-2	few	TRBJ2-7	CASSPKGELRLAGSYEQYF	TGTGCCAGCAGCCCCAAAGGAGAGCTAAGACTAGCGGGAAGCTACGAGCAGTACTTC
TRBD1	TRBV10-3	few	TRBJ1-1	CAITQGARGDTEAFF	TGTGCCATCACCCAGGGGGCGCGGGGGGACACTGAAGCTTTCTTT
TRBD1	TRBV6-5	few	TRBJ2-6	CASSYSGQGRSGANVLTF	TGTGCCAGCAGTTATTCGGGACAGGGAAGGTCTGGGGCCAACGTCCTGACTTTC
TRBD1	TRBV6-1	NA	TRBJ2-3	CASYRGQSADTQYF	TGTGCCAGCTACAGGGGGCAGTCTGCAGATACGCAGTATTTT
TRBD2	TRBV4-3	NA	TRBJ2-7	CASSRGASGNDEQYF	TGCGCCAGCAGCCGCGGAGCTAGCGGGAATGACGAGCAGTACTTC